This T cell receptor beta chain stems from a study of blood T cell repertoires in COVID-19. For the study at large: Acute and convalescent COVID-19 samples came from the United States, Italy and Spain.

Germline lookup yields CDR1 MNHEY and CDR2 SVGEGT. This CDR3 region has 14 residues. The J segment lost 1 base and the V segment lost 5 bases, leaving 3 bases of the junction unmatched. The method was immunoSEQ multiplex PCR; TCRdb's version includes in-frame clones alone and lacks a portion of them. This table holds some 78,000 clones, 87% found once. V is TRBV6-2 or TRBV6-3 and J is TRBJ2-7; 9 positions agree with TRBD1. Sample: peripheral blood. This TCR was recovered from an elderly woman with active or convalescent COVID-19. The CDR3 protein is CASSRTGESYEQYF. CDR3 DNA: TGTGCCAGCAGTCGGACAGGGGAGTCCTACGAGCAGTACTTC.